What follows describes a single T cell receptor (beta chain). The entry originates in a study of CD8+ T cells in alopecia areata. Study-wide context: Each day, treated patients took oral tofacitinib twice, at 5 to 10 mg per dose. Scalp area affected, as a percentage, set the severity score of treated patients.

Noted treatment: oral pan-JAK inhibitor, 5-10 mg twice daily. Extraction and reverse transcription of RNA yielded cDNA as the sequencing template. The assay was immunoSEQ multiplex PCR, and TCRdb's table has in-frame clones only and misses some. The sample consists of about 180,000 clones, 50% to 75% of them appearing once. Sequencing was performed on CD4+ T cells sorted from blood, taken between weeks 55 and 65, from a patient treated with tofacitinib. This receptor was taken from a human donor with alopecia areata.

The CDR3 spells CASSYIRNSGANVLTF. In DNA form, the CDR3 reads TGTGCCAGCAGTTACATCAGAAACTCTGGGGCCAACGTCCTGACTTTC. V usage is TRBV6-5 and J usage is TRBJ2-6; D is uncertain. Germline loops: CDR1 MNHEY, CDR2 SVGAGI. The CDR3 loop spans 16 amino acids. V lost 2 bases and J lost 0, with 8 bases in between.